This TCR beta chain was recovered during a study of blood T cell repertoires in COVID-19. Produced via immunoSEQ multiplex PCR; TCRdb's table is partial and in-frame only. The repertoire holds about 95,000 clones, around 90% seen once, with under 3.5% in the top ten. This receptor was obtained from a woman aged 70 to 79 with acute or convalescent COVID-19. The sample consisted of peripheral blood.

The CDR3: CASSLQTGHEVTQYF. The DNA for the CDR3 is TGTGCCAGCTCACTCCAAACAGGGCACGAGGTGACCCAGTACTTC. V is TRBV18 and J is TRBJ2-5; a weak D match, TRBD1 (6 bases). The CDR3 is made up of 15 amino acids. Trimming removed 4 bases from V and 7 bases from J, with 19 bases in between. The V gene's germline CDR1 is KGHSH and CDR2 LQKENI.